The clone carrying this T cell receptor (beta chain) has only one observation. Treatment of the sample: randomized to nivolumab then ipilimumab (arm A) or the reverse (arm B). These data belong to a study of sequential checkpoint blockade in melanoma. Study at large: Patients were randomized 1:1 to nivolumab-then-ipilimumab or ipilimumab-then-nivolumab first-line.

Method: immunoSEQ multiplex PCR; TCRdb's copy keeps in-frame clones and lacks some. The sample lists 10,000 to 15,000 clones, roughly 65% occurring once. Trimming took off 0 bases at V and 6 bases at J, with 10 bases between the two ends. CDR3 length: 14 amino acids. Germline lookup yields CDR1 SGHNT and CDR2 YYREEE (reference sequence). This clonotype was sampled from a human donor with melanoma. The V call is TRBV5-4, the J call TRBJ2-1; tentatively, D is TRBD2 (6 bases). Sequenced material: CD8+ T cells sorted from blood (inferred from file names), taken from a patient given nivolumab and ipilimumab in sequence. CDR3 loop: CASSLEASANEQFF. The CDR3 nucleotides are TGTGCCAGCAGCTTGGAGGCTAGCGCCAATGAGCAGTTCTTC.